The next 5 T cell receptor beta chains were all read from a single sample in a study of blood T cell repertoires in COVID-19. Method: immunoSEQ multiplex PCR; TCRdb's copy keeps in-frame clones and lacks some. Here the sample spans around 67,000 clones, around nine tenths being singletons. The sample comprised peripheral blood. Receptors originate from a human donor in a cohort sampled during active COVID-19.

The CDR3 spells CASSQDRLAGGGRELFF. For the CDR3, the DNA is TGCGCCAGCAGCCAAGATCGGCTAGCGGGGGGGGGTAGGGAGCTGTTTTTT. The chain employs TRBV4-1 and TRBJ2-2; 12 nucleotides align to TRBD2. Germline CDR1 and CDR2: MGHRA and YSYEKL. V lost 0 bases, J lost 9 bases, and 8 bases stayed unmatched. This CDR3 spans 17 amino acids.

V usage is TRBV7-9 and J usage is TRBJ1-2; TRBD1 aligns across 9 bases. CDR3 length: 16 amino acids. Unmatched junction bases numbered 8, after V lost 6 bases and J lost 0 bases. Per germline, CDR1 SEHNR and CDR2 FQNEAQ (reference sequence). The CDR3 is CASRAGTGLANYGYTF. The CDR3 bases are TGTGCCAGCAGGGCCGGGACAGGGTTAGCTAACTATGGCTACACCTTC. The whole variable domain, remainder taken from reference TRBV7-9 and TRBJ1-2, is DTGVSQNPRHKITKRGQNVTFRCDPISEHNRLYWYRQTLGQGPEFLTYFQNEAQLEKSRLLSDRFSAERPKGSFSTLEIQRTEQGDSAMYLCASRAGTGLANYGYTFGSGTRLTVV.

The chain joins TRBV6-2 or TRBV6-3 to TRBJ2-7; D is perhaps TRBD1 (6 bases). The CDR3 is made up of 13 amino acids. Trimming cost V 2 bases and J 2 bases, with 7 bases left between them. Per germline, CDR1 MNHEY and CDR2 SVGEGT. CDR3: CASSYQGTYEQYF. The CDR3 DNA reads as TGTGCCAGCAGTTACCAGGGGACCTACGAGCAGTACTTC.

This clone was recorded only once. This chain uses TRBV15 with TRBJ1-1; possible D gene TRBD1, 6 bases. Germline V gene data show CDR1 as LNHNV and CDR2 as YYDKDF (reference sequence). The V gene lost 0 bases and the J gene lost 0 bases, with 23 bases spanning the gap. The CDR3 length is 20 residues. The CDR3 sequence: CATSRDGGAQGWGMNTEAFF. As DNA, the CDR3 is TGTGCCACCAGCAGAGACGGAGGCGCACAGGGTTGGGGGATGAACACTGAAGCTTTCTTT.

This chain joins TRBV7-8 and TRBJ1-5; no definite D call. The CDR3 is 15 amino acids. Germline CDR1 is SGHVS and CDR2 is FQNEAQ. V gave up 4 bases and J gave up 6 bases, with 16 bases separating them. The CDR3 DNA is TGTGCCAGCAGCTGGGAAGAGGGATTTCTTCAGCCCCAGCATTTT. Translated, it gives CASSWEEGFLQPQHF.